Described below is a single TCR beta chain sequence and its context. Its antigen remains unidentified. Germline CDR1 reads SGDLS; CDR2 reads YYNGEE. This CDR3 comprises 14 residues. V was trimmed by 2 bases and J by 4 bases, leaving 9 bases between them. The PCR made use of 60 Vbeta and 13 Jbeta primers. Produced via immunoSEQ multiplex PCR; TCRdb's table is partial and in-frame only. Of 150,000 to 200,000 clones listed, around three quarters are singletons. The source of the sample is a study of cytomegalovirus exposure and HLA in healthy donors. Regarding the study as a whole: Later, an analysis found that common viral pathogens appeared to be linked with several of the most significant clusters. Indistinguishability led to the exclusion of some V segments, TRBV6-2 and TRBV6-3 included. Association of a missense DCLRE1C variant with TCR beta V- and J-gene trimming was reported in a later analysis. In a later analysis, donors in an Asian-associated ancestry cluster reportedly had fewer N-insertions in productive TCRs than the cohort mean.

The sample consisted of PBMCs. The source is a male donor in good health and CMV-seronegative. This chain uses TRBV9 with TRBJ1-4; D not certain. This CDR3 is CASSVYGLNEKLFF. The CDR3 DNA reads as TGTGCCAGCAGCGTTTATGGGCTTAATGAAAAACTGTTTTTT.